The next 6 T cell receptor beta chains were all read from a single sample in a study of cytomegalovirus exposure and HLA in healthy donors. PCR employed 60 Vbeta and 13 Jbeta primers. Libraries were prepared by immunoSEQ multiplex PCR; TCRdb keeps only in-frame clonotypes and omits some of them. The sample lists some 60,000 clones, 65% to 90% occurring once. The sequencing sample was made of PBMCs. These TCRs come from a human donor in good health.

The chain combines TRBV5-4 with TRBJ2-5, with 14 bases that match TRBD2. Germline CDR1 is SGHNT and CDR2 is YYREEE (reference sequence). The CDR3 loop spans 16 amino acids. V dropped 4 bases and J dropped 5; count of bases not matched to a gene: 7. CDR3 in DNA: TGTGCCAGCAGCCAGACTAGCGGGAGGGCCGGGGAGACCCAGTACTTC. This sequence encodes CASSQTSGRAGETQYF. The full variable domain, completed using reference TRBV5-4 and TRBJ2-5, is ETGVTQSPTHLIKTRGQQVTLRCSSQSGHNTVSWYQQALGQGPQFIFQYYREEENGRGNFPPRFSGLQFPNYSSELNVNALELDDSALYLCASSQTSGRAGETQYFGPGTRLLVL.

This CDR3 is CASSRISGGKGFF. The CDR3 coding sequence is TGTGCCAGCAGCCGGATTAGCGGGGGGAAGGGGTTCTTC. This rearrangement joins TRBV11-2 to TRBJ2-1, with 10 bases fitting TRBD2. Looked up from germline, CDR1 is SGHAT and CDR2 is FQNNGV. The V gene end was trimmed by 5 bases and the J gene end by 15 bases; junction bases not matched to a gene: 10. The CDR3 sequence is 13 residues long.

The rearrangement uses TRBV5-6 and TRBJ1-6; D possibly corresponds to TRBD1 (5 bases). The V end was cut by 1 base, the J end by 0 bases, with 11 bases between. From germline, CDR1 is SGHDT and CDR2 YYEEEE. The CDR3 runs to 17 residues. The CDR3: CASSLYDSSSYNSPLHF. For the CDR3, the DNA is TGTGCCAGCAGCTTGTACGACAGTAGCTCCTATAATTCACCCCTCCACTTT.

The chain employs TRBV19 and TRBJ2-7; possible D gene TRBD1, 7 bases. Trimming stripped 4 bases from V and 1 base from J, with 17 bases between. Germline V gene lookup returns CDR1 LNHDA and CDR2 SQIVND (reference sequence). The CDR3 sequence is 16 residues long. The CDR3 protein is CASSKRQGGLSYEQYF. CDR3 nucleotides: TGTGCCAGTAGTAAAAGACAGGGAGGATTGTCCTACGAGCAGTACTTC. The complete variable domain, with remaining parts taken from reference TRBV19 and TRBJ2-7, reads DGGITQSPKYLFRKEGQNVTLSCEQNLNHDAMYWYRQDPGQGLRLIYYSQIVNDFQKGDIAEGYSVSREKKESFPLTVTSAQKNPTAFYLCASSKRQGGLSYEQYFGPGTRLTVT.

The chain joins TRBV9 to TRBJ2-3, with TRBD2 identical over 9 bases. CDR3 length: 15 amino acids. The V and J ends lost 5 bases and 5 bases, in that order; junction bases with no gene match: 9. Germline loops: CDR1 SGDLS, CDR2 YYNGEE. CDR3 nucleotide sequence: TGTGCCAGCAGTAAGTTAGCGGGAGCTTTAGATACGCAGTATTTT. Its protein is CASSKLAGALDTQYF.

The chain joins TRBV9 to TRBJ2-3; 9 nucleotides align to TRBD2. This CDR3 has 16 residues. The germline gives CDR1 SGDLS, CDR2 YYNGEE. V lost 4 bases, J lost 4 bases, and 10 bases stayed unmatched. CDR3 nucleotides: TGTGCCAGCAGCATGAAAGCGGGAGGCGGGGCAGATACGCAGTATTTT. Residues: CASSMKAGGGADTQYF.